Described below is a single TCR beta chain sequence and its context. The data belong to a study of control samples from healthy donors and cancer patients. The CDR3 has 16 amino acids. Germline CDR1 is ENHRY and CDR2 is SYGVKD. Trimming at V came to 3 bases and at J to 0 bases, leaving 5 bases not matched to a gene. Repertoires were generated with immunoSEQ multiplex PCR, while TCRdb's copy carries only in-frame clones and drops some. This sample has 150,000 to 200,000 clones, with 91% found just once. Sequenced sample: blood. The chain recombines TRBV10-3 with TRBJ1-5, with TRBD1 matching over 7 bases. The TCR originated in a woman aged 25-40 years in good health. The CDR3 spells CAISDRDSYSNQPQHF. CDR3 nucleotides: TGTGCCATCAGTGACCGGGACAGCTATAGCAATCAGCCCCAGCATTTT.